These 16 T cell receptor beta chains originate from one sample sequenced in a study of blood T cell repertoires in COVID-19. Sequencing was performed with immunoSEQ multiplex PCR; in TCRdb, only in-frame clones are kept and a portion is missing. This sample carries some 250,000 clones, less than 90% of them seen once, and the ten largest clones take about an eighth. Sequencing was done on a sample of peripheral blood. Receptor source: a woman aged 25 to 39 with COVID-19, enrolled during active disease.

V gene TRBV6-6 combines with J gene TRBJ2-2; no definite D call. Germline assignment: CDR1 MNHNY and CDR2 SVGAGI (reference sequence). The ends were cut back, 2 bases at V and 3 bases at J, with 10 bases in the middle. The CDR3 covers 15 residues. The CDR3 sequence: CASSYRPRDTGELFF. The CDR3 DNA is TGTGCCAGCAGTTACCGACCCCGGGACACCGGGGAGCTGTTTTTT.

The chain is built from TRBV15 and TRBJ2-3; 10 positions match TRBD2. The CDR3 runs 17 residues. Germline V gives CDR1 LNHNV, CDR2 YYDKDF (reference sequence). Losses at the gene ends were 5 bases for V and 1 base for J; bases not matched to a gene: 9. Here the CDR3 reads CATSPRRLAGRTDTQYF. In DNA, the CDR3 is TGTGCCACCAGCCCTCGTAGACTAGCGGGTCGCACAGATACGCAGTATTTT.

The chain's CDR3 is CASGLTLGQGVRGTEAFF. The DNA for the CDR3 is TGTGCTAGTGGTTTGACTCTAGGACAGGGAGTACGAGGCACTGAAGCTTTCTTT. The chain carries TRBV12-5 and TRBJ1-1, with TRBD1 matching over 8 bases. CDR1 and CDR2 from the germline V gene are LGHNT and FRNRAP. This CDR3 comprises 18 residues. V trimming: 2 bases; J trimming: 4 bases; junction bases outside the gene matches: 15.

The rearrangement links TRBV18 to TRBJ2-7, with TRBD2 identical over 8 bases. CDR1 and CDR2 (germline): KGHSH, LQKENI. The trim removed 2 bases at V and 4 bases at J, leaving 7 bases unmatched. The CDR3 spans 15 residues. In DNA, the CDR3 is TGTGCCAGCTCACCATCCAGCGGGGGAGGATACGAGCAGTACTTC. It encodes CASSPSSGGGYEQYF.

V gene TRBV30 combines with J gene TRBJ1-4; 8 nucleotides match TRBD1. V was clipped by 5 bases and J by 7 bases; unmatched bases: 9. The CDR3 length is 14 residues. The germline CDR1 and CDR2 sequences are GTSNPN and SVGIG (reference sequence). CDR3 sequence reads: CAWDLPGTGEKLFF. CDR3 sequence (DNA): TGTGCCTGGGATTTGCCCGGGACAGGTGAAAAACTGTTTTTT.

The rearrangement joins TRBV7-8 to TRBJ2-1; D gene unclear. CDR1 SGHVS and CDR2 FQNEAQ come from the germline V gene. V was trimmed by 5 bases and J by 10 bases, leaving 15 bases between them. The CDR3 is 13 residues long. CDR3 loop: CASSPLVNWEQFF. The CDR3 nucleotides read TGTGCCAGCAGCCCCTTGGTAAACTGGGAGCAGTTCTTC.

The chain recombines TRBV2 with TRBJ1-1; perhaps TRBD1 as D (5 bases). Looked up from germline, CDR1 is SNHLY and CDR2 is FYNNEI. CDR3 length: 15 amino acids. V was trimmed by 1 base and J by 0 bases, leaving 9 bases between them. The CDR3 loop reads CASSEDRLLNTEAFF. The CDR3 coding sequence is TGTGCCAGCAGTGAAGACAGGCTCCTGAACACTGAAGCTTTCTTT.

The chain joins TRBV15 to TRBJ1-4, with 9 bases lining up with TRBD1. Germline loops: CDR1 LNHNV, CDR2 YYDKDF (reference sequence). Trimming cost V 1 base and J 10 bases; bases outside gene matches: 10. The CDR3 sequence is 16 residues long. The CDR3 sequence is CATSRAAGTGTRKLFF. The CDR3 DNA reads as TGTGCCACCAGCAGAGCTGCCGGGACAGGGACGAGAAAACTGTTTTTT.

CDR3 amino acids: CASSTGNIREGTDTQYF. The CDR3 nucleotides are TGTGCCAGCAGCACCGGGAATATTAGGGAGGGGACAGATACGCAGTATTTT. The chain is built from TRBV7-9 and TRBJ2-3, with 7 bases matching TRBD2. Germline CDR1 and CDR2: SEHNR and FQNEAQ (reference sequence). V was clipped by 5 bases and J by 3 bases; unmatched bases: 14. The CDR3 runs to 17 residues.

The chain has TRBV5-1 and TRBJ2-1, with TRBD2 matching over 14 bases. V dropped 3 bases and J dropped 6; count of bases not matched to a gene: 20. Germline V lookup: CDR1 SGHRS, CDR2 YFSETQ. The CDR3 has 21 residues. The CDR3 is CASSSSLYARTSGGLINEQFF. DNA of the CDR3: TGCGCCAGCAGCTCCTCACTATACGCTAGGACTAGCGGGGGGCTCATCAATGAGCAGTTCTTC. The variable domain in full, completed from reference TRBV5-1 and TRBJ2-1, reads KAGVTQTPRYLIKTRGQQVTLSCSPISGHRSVSWYQQTPGQGLQFLFEYFSETQRNKGNFPGRFSGRQFSNSRSEMNVSTLELGDSALYLCASSSSLYARTSGGLINEQFFGPGTRLTVL.

V gene TRBV5-1 combines with J gene TRBJ2-7, with D possibly being TRBD1 (6 bases). Trimming left V 5 bases short and J 3 bases short, with 27 bases between. Per germline, CDR1 SGHRS and CDR2 YFSETQ. The CDR3 is 18 amino acids. CDR3 nucleotides: TGCGCCAGCAGGCCCGTTTTCCGTATAGGACAGCCAAACTACGAGCAGTACTTC. This sequence encodes CASRPVFRIGQPNYEQYF.

This rearrangement joins TRBV7-2 to TRBJ1-5, with D hard to call. CDR3 length: 13 residues. CDR1 and CDR2 from the germline V gene are SGHTA and FQGNSA. V dropped 4 bases and J dropped 5 bases, with 9 bases sitting between them. The CDR3 sequence: CASSSGSYQPQHF. CDR3 coding DNA: TGTGCCAGCAGCTCCGGTTCCTATCAGCCCCAGCATTTT.

The V and J genes are TRBV6-4 and TRBJ1-2, with a tentative D call TRBD1 (5 bases). The CDR3 runs 13 residues. Between the trimmed V and J ends, which lost 0 bases and 7 bases, there was a span of 9 bases. Germline values: CDR1 MRHNA, CDR2 SNTAGT. The CDR3: CASSDSGVGGYTF. CDR3 DNA: TGTGCCAGCAGTGACTCAGGGGTCGGTGGCTACACCTTC.

The V and J genes are TRBV5-1 and TRBJ1-1; the match to TRBD1 covers 7 bases. Germline lookup yields CDR1 SGHRS and CDR2 YFSETQ. This CDR3 spans 14 amino acids. Germline trimming cut 4 bases from V and 3 bases from J; bases unmatched to any gene: 6. CDR3 nucleotide sequence: TGCGCCAGCAGCGCACAGGGGCTGGACACTGAAGCTTTCTTT. Translation gives CASSAQGLDTEAFF.

J is TRBJ1-5 and V is TRBV29-1; D call uncertain. The CDR3 is 15 amino acids. The germline gives CDR1 SQVTM, CDR2 ANQGSEA. V was trimmed by 5 bases and J by 2 bases, leaving 16 bases between them. Written as DNA, the CDR3 is TGCAGCGTTTCCGAGGGATTCCTTGGCAATCAGCCCCAGCATTTT. Protein: CSVSEGFLGNQPQHF.

The V and J genes are TRBV5-4 and TRBJ1-1; 9 bases align to TRBD1. CDR1 is SGHNT, CDR2 YYREEE, per germline (reference sequence). Germline trimming cut 6 bases from V and 2 bases from J; bases unmatched to any gene: 11. The CDR3 is 16 amino acids. The CDR3 here is CASNRDRASVNTEAFF. For the CDR3, the DNA is TGTGCCAGCAACCGGGACAGGGCCTCTGTAAACACTGAAGCTTTCTTT.